Described below is a single T cell receptor (beta chain) sequence and its context. Participant-given clinical history determined each cohort assignment. The V and J ends lost 3 bases and 7 bases respectively, with 12 bases between them. CDR1 and CDR2 from the germline V gene are LGHDT and YNNKEL (reference sequence). The CDR3 covers 13 residues. Profiling relied on immunoSEQ multiplex PCR, and the TCRdb table lists in-frame clones only, not all of them. This table holds 190,000 or so clones, over 75% found once. The sample comes from a study of blood T cell repertoires in COVID-19. This sequence originates from a man in his forties who had recovered from COVID-19. V gene TRBV3-1 (or the pseudogene TRBV3-2) combines with J gene TRBJ1-2; D might be TRBD1 (5 bases). The source material was PBMCs or T cells enriched from blood (not recorded which). The CDR3 sequence is CASSHRGLSGYTF. The CDR3 nucleotides are TGTGCCAGCAGCCACCGGGGGTTGAGTGGCTACACCTTC.